This entry features one T cell receptor (beta chain) sequence. Its antigen is unidentified. As to treatment: oral pan-JAK inhibitor, 5-10 mg twice daily. Collection of lesional scalp punch biopsies and peripheral blood was performed in alopecia areata patients. These data belong to a study of CD8+ T cells in alopecia areata. Study-level results: Tissue-resident alphabeta T cells belonging to normal skin likewise get sequenced within scalp specimens. Tofacitinib yielded significantly lower scalp clonality and fewer expanded CD8+ clones among the top 100. Although TCR sharing was seen in mice, sharing across patients was less clear, possibly for HLA-related reasons.

The V and J ends lost 5 bases and 5 bases respectively, with 12 bases between them. Germline V gives CDR1 SGHTA, CDR2 FQGTGA. The length of the CDR3 is 13 residues. It was cDNA, reverse transcribed from extracted RNA, that served as the sequencing template. The table came from immunoSEQ multiplex PCR; TCRdb's copy has only in-frame clones and leaves some out. The data show 200,000 to 250,000 clones, around 65% seen once. This sequence joins TRBV7-3 and TRBJ2-5, with a weak D call TRBD2 (5 bases). This TCR was recovered from a human donor with alopecia areata. Sample: CD4+ T cells sorted from blood, taken at week 4, from a patient treated with tofacitinib. The CDR3, as DNA: TGTGCCAGCAGCCGGACCCAGCGGGAGACCCAGTACTTC. Translation gives CASSRTQRETQYF.